This T cell receptor (beta chain) was found in a study of post-analysis software for immune sequencing data. To note about this clonotype: The antigen remains undetermined.

Study-level points and caveats: Multiple sclerosis was associated with a significant reduction in normalized Chao1 diversity relative to controls. Samples made in the same batch grouped tightly together by F measure. A handful of TRBV segments were more frequent in patients than controls; TRBV5-6, TRBV5-1 and TRBV20-1 belonged to this group.

The CDR3 covers 16 residues. Germline CDR1 and CDR2: LNHNV and YYDKDF (reference sequence). V trimming: 3 bases; J trimming: 7 bases; junction bases outside the gene matches: 11. cDNA libraries of TCR beta carried unique molecular identifiers. TCRdb processed the PCR reads anew with MiXCR; each CDR3 protein has one entry. The table lists hundreds of thousands of distinct CDR3 sequences, around 50% of them singletons. The specimen was blood. The TCR comes from a girl aged 10 to 17 with multiple sclerosis. The chain couples TRBV15 to TRBJ2-1; 8 nucleotides match TRBD1. DNA of the CDR3: TGTGCCACCAGCAGCACCGGGACAGGCCTATGGAATGAGCAGTTCTTC. It translates to CATSSTGTGLWNEQFF.